Listed here are 30 T cell receptor beta chains from one sample, sequenced in a study of CD8 T cells in ankylosing spondylitis. TCRdb re-derived calls from the 5' RACE reads in MiXCR, one entry per CDR3 protein. Among fewer than 25,000 distinct CDR3 sequences listed, 10% to 15% were seen once. The source material was blood. The receptors shown here come from a male donor with ankylosing spondylitis or in good health (not recorded which).

This clonotype was counted between two and nine times. The chain has TRBV5-1 and TRBJ2-2, with D possibly being TRBD1 (5 bases). Looked up from germline, CDR1 is SGHRS and CDR2 is YFSETQ. V lost 3 bases, J lost 0 bases, and 6 bases lay in between. The CDR3 length is 14 residues. The CDR3 spells CASSSGSNTGELFF. DNA for the CDR3: TGCGCCAGCAGCTCAGGGTCGAACACCGGGGAGCTGTTTTTT.

This clonotype has a count of ten or more. The chain carries TRBV9 and TRBJ2-4; D ambiguous. Germline CDR1 is SGDLS and CDR2 is YYNGEE. The V end lost 7 bases, the J end lost 5 bases, and 13 bases lay between the germline ends. This CDR3 comprises 13 residues. The CDR3: CASPRAGENIQYF. CDR3 in DNA: TGTGCCAGCCCTCGTGCAGGTGAAAACATTCAGTACTTC.

This chain links TRBV9 with TRBJ2-1; D gene unclear. The length of the CDR3 is 13 residues. V was shortened by 0 bases and J by 7 bases, with 8 bases between the two germline ends. Germline values: CDR1 SGDLS, CDR2 YYNGEE. CDR3 amino acids: CASSVAGRNEQFF. CDR3 nucleotides: TGTGCCAGCAGCGTAGCCGGTAGGAATGAGCAGTTCTTC. Full variable domain (rest looked up from reference TRBV9 and TRBJ2-1): DSGVTQTPKHLITATGQRVTLRCSPRSGDLSVYWYQQSLDQGLQFLIQYYNGEERAKGNILERFSAQQFPDLHSELNLSSLELGDSALYFCASSVAGRNEQFFGPGTRLTVL.

This clonotype was picked up many times. The chain uses TRBV5-5 and TRBJ1-5, with 7 bases identical to TRBD1. Unmatched junction bases numbered 5, after V lost 4 bases and J lost 1 base. In germline, CDR1 is SGHKS, CDR2 YYEKEE (reference sequence). The CDR3 is 15 residues long. CDR3 in amino acids: CASSQTGRSNQPQHF. CDR3 coding DNA: TGTGCCAGCAGCCAGACAGGGAGGAGCAATCAGCCCCAGCATTTT.

This clonotype was seen ten or more times. The chain carries TRBV7-9 and TRBJ1-2, with unresolved D. Germline V CDR1 and CDR2: SEHNR, FQNEAQ (reference sequence). The V and J ends lost 3 bases and 5 bases respectively, with 4 bases between them. The CDR3 runs 11 residues. In nucleotides, the CDR3 is TGTGCCAGCAGCTTGGCTTATGGCTACACCTTC. Translation gives CASSLAYGYTF.

This clonotype was found many times. This chain uses TRBV7-8 with TRBJ2-3, with 7 bases fitting TRBD1. The V and J ends lost 5 bases and 1 base, in that order; junction bases with no gene match: 3. The CDR3 covers 14 residues. The germline V gene encodes CDR1 SGHVS and CDR2 FQNEAQ. Here the CDR3 reads CASSRTGGTDTQYF. CDR3 sequence (DNA): TGTGCCAGCAGCAGAACAGGGGGCACAGATACGCAGTATTTT. The full variable domain, in which reference TRBV7-8 and TRBJ2-3 provide the parts outside the CDR3, is GAGVSQSPRYKVAKRGQDVALRCDPISGHVSLFWYQQALGQGPEFLTYFQNEAQLDKSGLPSDRFFAERPEGSVSTLKIQRTQQEDSAVYLCASSRTGGTDTQYFGPGTRLTVL.

This clonotype was counted between two and nine times. The J gene is TRBJ2-1, the V gene TRBV9; TRBD2 matches at 10 bases. Germline V gene data show CDR1 as SGDLS and CDR2 as YYNGEE. Trimming cost V 4 bases and J 0 bases; bases outside gene matches: 13. The CDR3 length is 19 residues. The CDR3 protein is CASSSKLAGGQSSYNEQFF. The CDR3 DNA follows: TGTGCCAGCAGCTCGAAGTTAGCGGGAGGTCAGAGCTCCTACAATGAGCAGTTCTTC.

This clonotype was counted at least ten times. The rearrangement joins TRBV20-1 to TRBJ2-1; 7 bases line up with TRBD1. Germline V gene lookup returns CDR1 DFQATT and CDR2 SNEGSKA (reference sequence). This CDR3 comprises 15 residues. V was pared by 1 base and J by 5 bases, with 8 bases of the junction left unmatched. This CDR3 is CSARGATGQNNEQFF. CDR3 bases: TGCAGTGCTAGAGGGGCCACGGGACAGAACAATGAGCAGTTCTTC.

The V call is TRBV20-1, the J call TRBJ1-5; 12 bases fit TRBD1. The germline CDR1 and CDR2 sequences are DFQATT and SNEGSKA (reference sequence). The CDR3 is 13 amino acids. After removal of 5 bases from V and 7 bases from J, the junction contained 3 bases not matched to a gene. DNA for the CDR3: TGCAGTGCTGGGACAGGGGGCGGACAGCCCCAGCATTTT. This sequence encodes CSAGTGGGQPQHF.

This clonotype occurred many times. The rearrangement joins TRBV4-2 to TRBJ2-2, with TRBD2 identical over 7 bases. Unmatched junction bases numbered 3, after V lost 0 bases and J lost 5 bases. Germline CDR1 and CDR2: LGHNA and YNFKEQ. The CDR3 covers 15 residues. The CDR3: CASSQDLGGTGELFF. DNA for the CDR3: TGTGCCAGCAGCCAAGATCTGGGGGGGACCGGGGAGCTGTTTTTT.

There are a few counts of this clonotype. The chain uses TRBV7-2 and TRBJ2-7, with D perhaps matching TRBD1 (6 bases). The CDR3 has 13 residues. Per germline, CDR1 SGHTA and CDR2 FQGNSA. V was shortened by 9 bases and J by 2 bases, with 14 bases between the two germline ends. CDR3 bases: TGTGCCAGGGGGCAACAGGGAACCTACGAGCAGTACGTC. This codes for CARGQQGTYEQYV.

This clonotype came up a few times. The V call is TRBV7-2, the J call TRBJ1-1; D unclear. Germline V lookup: CDR1 SGHTA, CDR2 FQGNSA. The CDR3 runs to 14 residues. V lost 5 bases, J lost 0 bases, and 10 bases lay in between. The CDR3 DNA follows: TGTGCCAGCAGCCCCAATGGTCTGAACACTGAAGCTTTCTTT. Translation: CASSPNGLNTEAFF.

In its sample, this clonotype was seen a few times. The chain has TRBV5-1 and TRBJ2-5; D call uncertain. The CDR3 is 15 amino acids. The V gene lost 4 bases and the J gene lost 2 bases, with 15 bases spanning the gap. From germline, CDR1 is SGHRS and CDR2 YFSETQ. In nucleotides, the CDR3 is TGCGCCAGCAGCCGTACTAATAGCTTACAAGAGACCCAGTACTTC. Its translation is CASSRTNSLQETQYF.

The sample holds many counts of this clonotype. The V and J genes are TRBV20-1 and TRBJ2-5, with no clear D. V was clipped by 3 bases and J by 5 bases, with 10 bases between them. This CDR3 is 12 amino acids long. The germline V gene has CDR1 DFQATT and CDR2 SNEGSKA (reference sequence). The DNA of the CDR3 is TGCAGTGCTAGTTCCAGGACGGAGACCCAGTACTTC. Translated: CSASSRTETQYF.

Turning to this clonotype: The junction and the germline gene differ at one end; a read error may be behind it. The chain has TRBV12-3 or TRBV12-4 and TRBJ2-5; 9 positions agree with TRBD1. The CDR3 runs to 14 residues. CDR3 residues: CASNRDRAQGTQYF. The CDR3 DNA reads TGTGCCAGCAATCGGGACAGGGCGCAAGGGACCCAGTACTTC.

There are a few counts of this clonotype. This chain joins TRBV14 and TRBJ2-2; no reliable D call. The CDR3 sequence is 13 residues long. Germline loops: CDR1 SGHDN, CDR2 FVKESK. The V end lost 3 bases, the J end lost 3 bases, and 5 bases lay between the germline ends. The CDR3 sequence is CASSQLYTGELFF. The CDR3 coding sequence is TGTGCCAGCAGCCAGCTATACACCGGGGAGCTGTTTTTT.

Many counts were recorded for this clonotype. V usage is TRBV20-1 and J usage is TRBJ2-1, with no clear D. V lost 3 bases to trimming and J lost 7 bases, with 4 bases between them. This CDR3 has 10 residues. Germline V gives CDR1 DFQATT, CDR2 SNEGSKA (reference sequence). The CDR3 DNA reads TGCAGTGCTAGGCGGAATGAGCAGTTCTTC. Protein sequence: CSARRNEQFF.

This clonotype was counted at least ten times. The J gene is TRBJ2-2, the V gene TRBV7-2; D is unresolved. The CDR3 is made up of 15 amino acids. Looked up from germline, CDR1 is SGHTA and CDR2 is FQGNSA. Between the trimmed V and J ends, which lost 2 bases and 6 bases, there was a span of 13 bases. The CDR3, as DNA: TGTGCCAGCAGCTTAATGTATCTCAGTGCCGGGGAGCTGTTTTTT. This encodes CASSLMYLSAGELFF. Full variable domain (remainder filled in from reference TRBV7-2 and TRBJ2-2): GAGVSQSPSNKVTEKGKDVELRCDPISGHTALYWYRQSLGQGLEFLIYFQGNSAPDKSGLPSDRFSAERTGGSVSTLTIQRTQQEDSAVYLCASSLMYLSAGELFFGEGSRLTVL.

This clonotype was counted between two and nine times. The rearrangement uses TRBV10-3 and TRBJ1-3; D gene ambiguous. Trimming shortened V by 4 bases and J by 0 bases, and 7 bases separated the two germline ends. The CDR3 is 14 residues long. Germline V CDR1 and CDR2: ENHRY, SYGVKD. The CDR3 loop is CAISVSNSGNTIYF. CDR3 bases: TGTGCCATCAGTGTCTCCAACTCTGGAAACACCATATATTTT.

This clonotype has just a few counts. This chain joins TRBV24-1 and TRBJ2-1; 11 bases are a match to TRBD2. This CDR3 has 17 residues. Germline CDR1 and CDR2: KGHDR and SFDVKD. J lost 5 bases, V lost 4 bases, and 9 bases had no gene match. CDR3 loop: CATSEHTTSGTHNEQFF. The DNA for the CDR3 is TGTGCCACCAGTGAACATACGACTAGCGGGACCCACAATGAGCAGTTCTTC.

Only one count was recorded for this clonotype. The chain uses TRBV11-2 and TRBJ2-1; D remains unclear. V dropped 1 base and J dropped 4 bases, with 23 bases sitting between them. The CDR3 has 19 amino acids. Germline V gene lookup returns CDR1 SGHAT and CDR2 FQNNGV. The DNA of the CDR3 is TGTGCCAGCAGCTTAGGTATAGGTGGCGCCCGGAGTTTTTACAATGAGCAGTTCTTC. This gives the protein CASSLGIGGARSFYNEQFF.

CDR3 sequence: CASSTGVEDEQFF. In DNA form, the CDR3 reads TGTGCCAGCAGTACGGGCGTAGAAGATGAGCAGTTCTTC. The chain joins TRBV6-5 to TRBJ2-1; no firm D call. V lost 5 bases and J 8 bases, leaving 13 bases between the germline ends. CDR1 MNHEY and CDR2 SVGAGI come from the germline V gene. This CDR3 spans 13 amino acids.

This clonotype was counted between two and nine times. The CDR3 coding sequence is TGCGCCAGCAGCTCCAGGGGGCCGGCGAATTCACCCCTCCACTTT. It specifies CASSSRGPANSPLHF. V and J are TRBV5-1 and TRBJ1-6; 8 positions match TRBD1. Germline V gene data show CDR1 as SGHRS and CDR2 as YFSETQ. The CDR3 contains 15 residues. Trimming at V came to 3 bases and at J to 7 bases, leaving 6 bases not matched to a gene.

This rearrangement joins TRBV11-2 to TRBJ2-1; D uncertain. Trimming stripped 1 base from V and 2 bases from J, with 6 bases between. Germline values: CDR1 SGHAT, CDR2 FQNNGV. This CDR3 has 14 residues. The CDR3 sequence is CASSLAATYNEQFF. As DNA, the CDR3 is TGTGCCAGCAGCTTAGCTGCGACCTACAATGAGCAGTTCTTC.

This clonotype was recorded many times. The chain combines TRBV4-3 with TRBJ1-5; TRBD1 aligns across 10 bases. V lost 3 bases, J lost 2 bases, and 1 base stayed unmatched. Germline V gene lookup returns CDR1 LGHNA and CDR2 YSLEER. The CDR3 loop spans 15 amino acids. The CDR3 DNA reads as TGCGCCAGCAGCCAGGGGACAGGGGGCAATCAGCCCCAGCATTTT. It translates to CASSQGTGGNQPQHF.

This clonotype was seen a handful of times. The V call is TRBV10-3, the J call TRBJ2-7; TRBD1 agrees at 7 bases. Per the germline V gene, CDR1 is ENHRY and CDR2 is SYGVKD. Trimming took 0 bases from V and 2 from J; bases not matched to a gene: 1. The CDR3 consists of 14 residues. CDR3 bases: TGTGCCATCAGTGAGTCGCAGGGGGCCTACGAGCAGTACTTC. Amino acid sequence: CAISESQGAYEQYF.

The chain joins TRBV7-9 to TRBJ2-1, with TRBD2 matching over 7 bases. V gave up 0 bases and J gave up 4 bases; unmatched junction bases: 6. The CDR3 runs to 16 residues. Germline values: CDR1 SEHNR, CDR2 FQNEAQ (reference sequence). The CDR3 DNA reads as TGTGCCAGCAGCTTAGCGGGAGGGCCAGGTTACAATGAGCAGTTCTTC. It codes for CASSLAGGPGYNEQFF.

CDR3 in amino acids: CASSQTGTGSGKLFF. The CDR3 DNA follows: TGTGCCAGCAGCCAAACCGGGACAGGGAGCGGAAAACTGTTTTTT. The V call is TRBV3-1, the J call TRBJ1-4, with 9 bases matching TRBD1. CDR1 and CDR2 (germline): LGHDT, YNNKEL (reference sequence). The CDR3 is 15 amino acids. With 2 bases clipped from V and 10 bases from J, the junction kept 8 bases outside the gene matches. Together with reference TRBV3-1 and TRBJ1-4, the CDR3 gives the full variable domain: DTAVSQTPKYLVTQMGNDKSIKCEQNLGHDTMYWYKQDSKKFLKIMFSYNNKELIINETVPNRFSPKSPDKAHLNLHINSLELGDSAVYFCASSQTGTGSGKLFFGSGTQLSVL.

The genes are TRBV6-6 and TRBJ1-4, with 11 bases matching TRBD1. Germline assignment: CDR1 MNHNY and CDR2 SVGAGI (reference sequence). CDR3 size: 15 residues. V was pared by 2 bases and J by 7 bases, with 3 bases of the junction left unmatched. In DNA, the CDR3 is TGTGCCAGCAGTTACCCCGGGACAGGGGGTGAAAAACTGTTTTTT. Its translation is CASSYPGTGGEKLFF.

This clonotype was detected many times. V gene TRBV28 combines with J gene TRBJ2-2; 13 nucleotides align to TRBD2. V lost 5 bases to trimming and J lost 6 bases; unmatched junction nucleotides: 3. Germline values: CDR1 MDHEN, CDR2 SYDVKM. The CDR3 covers 15 residues. CDR3 region: CASSPGLAGAGELFF. The CDR3 DNA reads as TGTGCCAGCAGTCCAGGACTAGCGGGAGCCGGGGAGCTGTTTTTT.